Shown below are 8 T cell receptor beta chains from a single sample sequenced in a study of blood T cell repertoires in COVID-19. Clones were sequenced by immunoSEQ multiplex PCR, and TCRdb holds only the in-frame ones, with some missing. The sample holds 150,000 to 200,000 clones, over 80% seen once. The sample comprised peripheral blood. The receptors come from a woman of 80 years or more with active or convalescent COVID-19.

The count of this clone is one. The chain uses TRBV10-2 and TRBJ2-7; D is ambiguous. Trimming removed 0 bases from V and 6 bases from J, with 9 bases in between. Germline lookup yields CDR1 WSHSY and CDR2 SAAADI. CDR3 length: 13 residues. The CDR3 spells CASSESWLTEQYF. The CDR3, as DNA: TGCGCCAGCAGTGAGTCTTGGCTTACCGAGCAGTACTTC.

V usage is TRBV2 and J usage is TRBJ1-4, with D unresolved. The CDR3 is 12 amino acids. Germline CDR1 SNHLY, CDR2 FYNNEI. Trimming shortened V by 2 bases and J by 9 bases, and 7 bases separated the two germline ends. The CDR3 bases are TGTGCCAGCAGTGAACCCCATCAAAAACTGTTTTTT. Translation gives CASSEPHQKLFF.

The chain couples TRBV5-4 to TRBJ1-1; D not certain. Germline-derived CDR1 and CDR2 are SGHNT and YYREEE (reference sequence). CDR3 length: 13 residues. V was cut by 0 bases and J by 4 bases, with 7 bases left in between. The CDR3 loop reads CASSLESLTEAFF. In DNA, the CDR3 is TGTGCCAGCAGCTTGGAGAGCCTCACTGAAGCTTTCTTT.

The chain uses TRBV2 and TRBJ2-1, with 9 bases identical to TRBD1. V gave up 6 bases and J gave up 5 bases; unmatched junction bases: 2. This CDR3 has 13 amino acids. Germline V gene lookup returns CDR1 SNHLY and CDR2 FYNNEI. The CDR3 DNA follows: TGTGCCAGCAGGGGACAGGGTGACAATGAGCAGTTCTTC. Amino acid sequence: CASRGQGDNEQFF.

V and J are TRBV11-3 and TRBJ1-4; maybe TRBD1 (6 bases). Germline V lookup: CDR1 SGHNT, CDR2 YENEEA. The CDR3 is 14 residues long. Trimming pared 1 base from V and 4 bases from J, leaving 7 bases between. CDR3 residues: CASSLATGNEKLFF. The CDR3, as DNA: TGTGCCAGCAGCTTAGCGACAGGTAATGAAAAACTGTTTTTT.

The CDR3 DNA reads TGTGCCAGCAGCTTAGGTTTTCTAGCGGGGGCGAGCTCCTACGAGCAGTACTTC. This encodes CASSLGFLAGASSYEQYF. The rearrangement links TRBV11-2 to TRBJ2-7; 10 bases agree with TRBD2. The CDR3 spans 18 residues. J lost 0 bases, V lost 1 base, and 9 bases had no gene match. Per germline, CDR1 SGHAT and CDR2 FQNNGV.

The rearrangement joins TRBV6-5 to TRBJ1-1, with a tentative D call TRBD1 (5 bases). The CDR3 has 15 residues. Germline CDR1 is MNHEY and CDR2 is SVGAGI. V was cut by 0 bases and J by 4 bases, with 12 bases left in between. The CDR3, as DNA: TGTGCCAGCAGTTACTCGCTGGGGGGTGGCACTGAAGCTTTCTTT. Amino acid sequence: CASSYSLGGGTEAFF.

This chain uses TRBV30 with TRBJ1-5; D is uncertain. Trimming cost V 0 bases and J 4 bases, with 4 bases left between them. The length of the CDR3 is 12 residues. Germline V gene lookup returns CDR1 GTSNPN and CDR2 SVGIG (reference sequence). Here the CDR3 reads CAWSVLNQPQHF. The CDR3 nucleotides read TGTGCCTGGAGTGTACTTAATCAGCCCCAGCATTTT.